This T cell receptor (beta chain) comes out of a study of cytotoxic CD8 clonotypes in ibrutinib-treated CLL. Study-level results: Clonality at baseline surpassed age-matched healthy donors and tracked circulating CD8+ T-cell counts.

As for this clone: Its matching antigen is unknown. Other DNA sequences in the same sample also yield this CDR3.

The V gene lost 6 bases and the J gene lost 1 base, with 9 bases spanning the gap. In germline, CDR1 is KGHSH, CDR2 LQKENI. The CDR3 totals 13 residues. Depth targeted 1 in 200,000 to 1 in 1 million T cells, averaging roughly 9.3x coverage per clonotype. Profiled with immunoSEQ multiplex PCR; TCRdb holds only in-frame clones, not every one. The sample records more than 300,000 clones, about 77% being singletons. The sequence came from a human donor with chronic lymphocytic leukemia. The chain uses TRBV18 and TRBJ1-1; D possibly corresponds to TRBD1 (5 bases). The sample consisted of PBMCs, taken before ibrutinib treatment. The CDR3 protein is CASSQGANTEAFF. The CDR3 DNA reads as TGTGCCAGCTCCCAGGGTGCGAACACTGAAGCTTTCTTT.